What follows are 32 T cell receptor beta chains derived from one specimen sequenced in a study of tumor-infiltrating lymphocytes in localized non-small cell lung cancer. The table came from immunoSEQ multiplex PCR; TCRdb's copy has only in-frame clones and leaves some out. The sample holds 20,000 to 25,000 clones, 50% to 70% seen once. The sequencing sample was made of lung tumor tissue. Receptors were obtained from a human donor with non-small cell lung cancer.

This clone showed up just a few times. The sample has other DNA sequences that encode this CDR3 too. This chain uses TRBV5-4 with TRBJ2-5; the D gene could be TRBD1 or TRBD2 (5 bases each). CDR3 length equals 14 residues. Trimming stripped 5 bases from V and 3 bases from J, with 14 bases between. CDR1 is SGHNT and CDR2 is YYREEE in the germline V gene (reference sequence). DNA of the CDR3: TGTGCCAGCAGTTCCGGGACCCCAAAAGAGACCCAGTACTTC. Translation: CASSSGTPKETQYF.

The genes are TRBV15 and TRBJ1-5; TRBD1 is a possible D gene (6 bases). The CDR3 has 16 residues. Germline CDR1 is LNHNV and CDR2 is YYDKDF (reference sequence). With 1 base removed from V and 5 bases from J, the gap between germline ends came to 15 bases. CDR3 loop: CATSRGGGSLHQPQHF. CDR3 coding DNA: TGTGCCACCAGCAGAGGGGGGGGCTCGTTGCATCAGCCCCAGCATTTT.

This chain's CDR3 is CASSLDSGGTDTQYF. Here the CDR3 DNA reads TGCGCCAGCAGCTTGGATAGCGGGGGCACAGATACGCAGTATTTT. This chain connects TRBV5-1 to TRBJ2-3, with 8 bases matching TRBD2. CDR3 size: 15 residues. J was trimmed by 1 base and V by 0 bases; bases with no gene match: 1. Germline loops: CDR1 SGHRS, CDR2 YFSETQ.

This clone showed up just a few times. The chain carries TRBV2 and TRBJ2-3; tentative D call: TRBD2 (6 bases). V gave up 4 bases and J gave up 6 bases, with 17 bases separating them. The CDR3 consists of 15 residues. Germline V CDR1 and CDR2: SNHLY, FYNNEI. DNA of the CDR3: TGTGCCAGCAGTGGTATTAGCGGACGGAGGGATACGCAGTATTTT. This translates into CASSGISGRRDTQYF.

The CDR3 sequence is CSVGGEGYTF. CDR3 sequence (DNA): TGCAGCGTAGGGGGCGAGGGCTACACCTTC. This chain uses TRBV29-1 with TRBJ1-2; 7 bases line up with TRBD1. Germline values: CDR1 SQVTM, CDR2 ANQGSEA. V was clipped by 6 bases and J by 8 bases; unmatched bases: 3. This CDR3 is 10 amino acids long.

The J gene is TRBJ1-4, the V gene TRBV2; D uncertain. This CDR3 is built from 15 residues. Per the germline V gene, CDR1 is SNHLY and CDR2 is FYNNEI. Trimming stripped 6 bases from V and 0 bases from J, with 11 bases between. The CDR3 is CASRREEATNEKLFF. The CDR3 DNA is TGTGCCAGCAGGAGGGAGGAGGCAACTAATGAAAAACTGTTTTTT.

The gene calls are TRBV29-1 and TRBJ1-1, with a weak D call TRBD1 (5 bases). In germline, CDR1 is SQVTM, CDR2 ANQGSEA. This CDR3 comprises 12 residues. With 3 bases removed from V and 2 bases from J, the gap between germline ends came to 7 bases. CDR3 amino acids: CSVETANTEAFF. CDR3 in DNA: TGCAGCGTTGAGACAGCTAACACTGAAGCTTTCTTT. Supplemented by reference TRBV29-1 and TRBJ1-1, the full variable domain reads SAVISQKPSRDICQRGTSLTIQCQVDSQVTMMFWYRQQPGQSLTLIATANQGSEATYESGFVIDKFPISRPNLTFSTLTVSNMSPEDSSIYLCSVETANTEAFFGQGTRLTVV.

The rearrangement uses TRBV27 and TRBJ2-7, with D perhaps matching TRBD1 (6 bases). This CDR3 is 12 amino acids long. V shed 10 bases and J shed 1 base, with 11 bases lying between them. Germline V CDR1 and CDR2: MNHEY, SMNVEV (reference sequence). The chain's CDR3 is CAISDSSYEQYF. In DNA, the CDR3 is TGTGCCATTTCGGACAGTTCCTACGAGCAGTACTTC.

This clone appeared a few times. The chain carries TRBV7-2 and TRBJ1-4, with 7 nucleotides matching TRBD1. The germline V gene encodes CDR1 SGHTA and CDR2 FQGNSA. CDR3 length: 16 residues. V trimming: 0 bases; J trimming: 8 bases; junction bases outside the gene matches: 9. CDR3 coding DNA: TGTGCCAGCAGCTTAGCGCGGACAGGATCGGGGGAAAAACTGTTTTTT. Residues: CASSLARTGSGEKLFF.

This clone was found a few times. The chain couples TRBV11-2 to TRBJ1-1; D unclear. Germline V gene data show CDR1 as SGHAT and CDR2 as FQNNGV. This CDR3 spans 14 amino acids. V was shortened by 1 base and J by 5 bases, with 11 bases between the two germline ends. CDR3 bases: TGTGCCAGCAGCTTAGTAGGGTATCCGACTGAAGCTTTCTTT. It is translated as CASSLVGYPTEAFF.

The CDR3 DNA sequence: TGTGCCAGCAGCCCCGCTGTGGGGACTGAAGCTTTCTTT. It yields the protein CASSPAVGTEAFF. V usage is TRBV11-2 and J usage is TRBJ1-1; D not resolved. This CDR3 is built from 13 residues. Trimming removed 5 bases from V and 5 bases from J, with 12 bases in between. Per germline, CDR1 SGHAT and CDR2 FQNNGV.

This clone has only a few counts. The V gene is TRBV5-1, the J gene TRBJ2-3, with TRBD1 identical over 7 bases. V lost 4 bases and J lost 0; bases outside the gene matches: 8. Germline V gene sequence: CDR1 SGHRS, CDR2 YFSETQ. The CDR3 covers 16 residues. CDR3 protein: CASSVGQTSSTDTQYF. In DNA, the CDR3 is TGCGCCAGCAGCGTGGGACAGACTTCTAGCACAGATACGCAGTATTTT.

V gene TRBV9 combines with J gene TRBJ1-3; 7 positions agree with TRBD1. Germline V gives CDR1 SGDLS, CDR2 YYNGEE. The CDR3 consists of 17 residues. The V gene end was trimmed by 3 bases and the J gene end by 2 bases; junction bases not matched to a gene: 11. The CDR3 region is CASSEARTGAAGNTIYF. DNA for the CDR3: TGTGCCAGCAGCGAGGCCCGTACAGGGGCAGCTGGAAACACCATATATTTT.

The V and J genes are TRBV19 and TRBJ2-5; D is unresolved. CDR1 is LNHDA, CDR2 SQIVND, per germline (reference sequence). The CDR3 runs to 12 residues. V was clipped by 6 bases and J by 5 bases, with 10 bases between them. The CDR3 loop reads CASRGPGETQYF. CDR3 DNA: TGTGCCAGTAGAGGCCCCGGGGAGACCCAGTACTTC.

The V call is TRBV5-1, the J call TRBJ2-6; D perhaps matches TRBD2 (5 bases). This CDR3 spans 16 amino acids. The V and J ends lost 0 bases and 2 bases respectively, with 9 bases between them. The germline V gene encodes CDR1 SGHRS and CDR2 YFSETQ. CDR3 nucleotide sequence: TGCGCCAGCAGCTTGGATCCGGGGACTGGGGCCAACGTCCTGACTTTC. It is translated as CASSLDPGTGANVLTF.

This chain uses TRBV6-5 with TRBJ2-1, with D unresolved. Germline-derived CDR1 and CDR2 are MNHEY and SVGAGI. The V gene lost 6 bases and the J gene lost 8 bases, with 14 bases spanning the gap. This CDR3 has 13 residues. CDR3 nucleotide sequence: TGTGCCAGCAGCCTCGACAAGTTGCATGAGCAGTTCTTC. Protein product: CASSLDKLHEQFF.

This clone counts as large. The V gene is TRBV7-9, the J gene TRBJ2-5; possibly TRBD1 or TRBD2 for D (5 bases each). Trimming stripped 5 bases from V and 3 bases from J, with 16 bases between. The CDR3 contains 15 residues. Germline V CDR1 and CDR2: SEHNR, FQNEAQ (reference sequence). The CDR3 coding sequence is TGTGCCAGCAGCCCTCGGGACGGCAGAGAAGAGACCCAGTACTTC. Protein product: CASSPRDGREETQYF.

This chain uses TRBV5-1 with TRBJ2-3; D is possibly TRBD2 (5 bases). The CDR3 is made up of 14 amino acids. The V and J ends lost 4 bases and 2 bases respectively, with 11 bases between them. Germline CDR1 is SGHRS and CDR2 is YFSETQ. The chain's CDR3 is CASSPDSYTDTQYF. The CDR3 nucleotides read TGCGCCAGCAGCCCGGACTCTTACACAGATACGCAGTATTTT.

This clone was seen only once. CDR3 coding DNA: TGTGCCAGCAGCCCCCGGACCGTATACTTGGCGGACACCGGGGAGCTGTTTTTT. It translates to CASSPRTVYLADTGELFF. The rearrangement uses TRBV21-1 and TRBJ2-2. TRBV21-1 is reported as a pseudogene. This CDR3 is built from 18 residues.

The chain couples TRBV5-1 to TRBJ2-1; 8 bases fit TRBD2. V was clipped by 1 base and J by 4 bases; unmatched bases: 10. Germline V lookup: CDR1 SGHRS, CDR2 YFSETQ. This CDR3 has 17 amino acids. The CDR3 is CASSLTSGTREYNEQFF. The DNA of the CDR3 is TGCGCCAGCAGCTTGACATCCGGGACTAGAGAATACAATGAGCAGTTCTTC.

This chain joins TRBV6-1 and TRBJ1-5; D is possibly TRBD1 (5 bases). The CDR3 is 14 residues long. V gave up 1 base and J gave up 9 bases, with 13 bases separating them. Germline V gene sequence: CDR1 MNHNS, CDR2 SASEGT. CDR3: CASSEVRGIMPQHF. The DNA for the CDR3 is TGTGCCAGCAGTGAAGTTAGGGGAATTATGCCCCAGCATTTT.

CDR3: CASSLEQGSNEQFF. The CDR3, as DNA: TGCGCCAGCAGCTTGGAACAGGGAAGCAATGAGCAGTTCTTC. V gene TRBV5-1 combines with J gene TRBJ2-1, with TRBD1 as a possible D gene (6 bases). The CDR3 length is 14 residues. V dropped 0 bases and J dropped 6 bases, with 10 bases sitting between them. Per germline, CDR1 SGHRS and CDR2 YFSETQ.

This clone was recorded a few times. This chain joins TRBV12-5 and TRBJ1-5; D possibly corresponds to TRBD1 (5 bases). The CDR3 has 17 residues. Germline CDR1 is LGHNT and CDR2 is FRNRAP. The germline V and J ends were trimmed by 5 bases and 4 bases, with 21 bases remaining between them. The CDR3 protein is CASGPDSGTSLNQPQHF. As DNA, the CDR3 is TGTGCTAGTGGTCCCGATTCCGGGACCTCCCTAAATCAGCCCCAGCATTTT.

The chain carries TRBV5-4 and TRBJ1-5; D remains unclear. Trimming removed 0 bases at V and 0 bases at J, with 10 bases between. The CDR3 has 16 amino acids. Germline V CDR1 and CDR2: SGHNT, YYREEE (reference sequence). Written as DNA, the CDR3 is TGTGCCAGCAGCTTGGGCCGGGGAGTTAGCAATCAGCCCCAGCATTTT. It yields the protein CASSLGRGVSNQPQHF.

Only a few counts were recorded for this clone. This chain joins TRBV13 and TRBJ1-4, with 9 bases lining up with TRBD1. The CDR3 extends over 16 amino acids. V dropped 6 bases and J dropped 0; count of bases not matched to a gene: 5. Germline loops: CDR1 PRHDT, CDR2 FYEKMQ (reference sequence). The CDR3 sequence is CASRDRQGATNEKLFF. The CDR3 DNA reads as TGTGCCAGCAGGGATAGACAGGGGGCAACTAATGAAAAACTGTTTTTT.

The CDR3 is CASSLLSAGDRQYF. In DNA form, the CDR3 reads TGCGCCAGCAGCTTGCTCTCGGCGGGGGATCGGCAGTATTTT. This chain joins TRBV5-1 and TRBJ2-3; 7 nucleotides match TRBD2. V shed 1 base and J 11 bases; nucleotides not matched to a gene: 10. This CDR3 contains 14 residues. Germline values: CDR1 SGHRS, CDR2 YFSETQ.

The rearrangement uses TRBV19 and TRBJ2-7, with D perhaps TRBD2 (5 bases). Trimming took off 5 bases at V and 1 base at J, with 9 bases between the two ends. The CDR3 sequence is 13 residues long. Per germline, CDR1 LNHDA and CDR2 SQIVND (reference sequence). The CDR3 region is CASSRGVSYEQYF. As DNA, the CDR3 is TGTGCCAGTAGTCGGGGAGTATCCTACGAGCAGTACTTC.

This chain joins TRBV12-5 and TRBJ2-2; D unclear. The ends were cut back, 2 bases at V and 0 bases at J, with 4 bases in the middle. CDR1 is LGHNT, CDR2 FRNRAP, per germline. The CDR3 contains 14 residues. Here the CDR3 reads CASGLTANTGELFF. The CDR3 DNA follows: TGTGCTAGTGGTTTGACGGCGAACACCGGGGAGCTGTTTTTT.

The chain combines TRBV20-1 with TRBJ2-5; D is unresolved. In germline, CDR1 is DFQATT, CDR2 SNEGSKA (reference sequence). This CDR3 has 10 amino acids. V was cut by 5 bases and J by 2 bases, with 3 bases left in between. The CDR3 sequence: CSARQETQYF. The CDR3, as DNA: TGCAGTGCTCGACAAGAGACCCAGTACTTC.

In its sample, this clone was seen a few times. The same CDR3 is also encoded by other DNA sequences in this sample. The rearrangement uses TRBV6-1 and TRBJ1-3; unclear D gene. The V end lost 1 base, the J end lost 0 bases, and 7 bases lay between the germline ends. The germline V gene has CDR1 MNHNS and CDR2 SASEGT. The CDR3 spans 15 residues. The CDR3 DNA is TGTGCCAGCAGTGAAGGAGGGAGCTCTGGAAACACCATATATTTT. This sequence encodes CASSEGGSSGNTIYF.

J is TRBJ2-3 and V is TRBV28; D is unresolved. The CDR3 contains 14 residues. The V and J ends lost 3 bases and 2 bases respectively, with 9 bases between them. Germline CDR1 and CDR2: MDHEN and SYDVKM. CDR3 residues: CASSFWVNTDTQYF. The CDR3 nucleotides read TGTGCCAGCAGTTTTTGGGTGAACACAGATACGCAGTATTTT. The variable domain in full, completed from reference TRBV28 and TRBJ2-3, reads DVKVTQSSRYLVKRTGEKVFLECVQDMDHENMFWYRQDPGLGLRLIYFSYDVKMKEKGDIPEGYSVSREKKERFSLILESASTNQTSMYLCASSFWVNTDTQYFGPGTRLTVL.

This clone was counted a few times. The rearrangement joins TRBV18 to TRBJ2-2; D is ambiguous. CDR1 and CDR2 (germline): KGHSH, LQKENI. V was clipped by 3 bases and J by 6 bases, with 11 bases between them. CDR3 size: 14 residues. The CDR3 nucleotides read TGTGCCAGCTCACCCCAAAGGACGTCCGGGGAGCTGTTTTTT. This translates into CASSPQRTSGELFF.